Below are 16 T cell receptor beta chains sequenced from a single sample in a study of OX40 agonist ivuxolimab in advanced cancers. The method was immunoSEQ multiplex PCR; TCRdb's version includes in-frame clones alone and lacks a portion of them. The table records 80,000 or so clones, roughly 91% of them present only once. The sample consisted of CD4+ or CD8+ T cells sorted from blood, taken in a trial of the OX40 agonist ivuxolimab. The receptors come from an adult with an advanced solid tumor such as melanoma, head and neck, liver or kidney cancer.

This chain links TRBV28 with TRBJ2-7; 10 bases fit TRBD2. With 2 bases clipped from V and 0 bases from J, the junction kept 4 bases outside the gene matches. Germline CDR1 is MDHEN and CDR2 is SYDVKM. The CDR3 extends over 16 amino acids. CDR3 sequence reads: CASSLRGTSVSYEQYF. CDR3 in DNA: TGTGCCAGCAGTTTACGGGGGACTAGCGTCTCCTACGAGCAGTACTTC.

Only a few counts were recorded for this clone. This chain uses TRBV6-1 with TRBJ1-1, with D unresolved. The ends were cut back, 7 bases at V and 4 bases at J, with 16 bases in the middle. CDR3 length equals 14 residues. Looked up from germline, CDR1 is MNHNS and CDR2 is SASEGT. As DNA, the CDR3 is TGTGCCAGCACCCAGGCGCTCACGGGCACTGAAGCTTTCTTT. Its translation: CASTQALTGTEAFF.

The chain links TRBV6-5 to TRBJ1-1, with D possibly being TRBD1 (5 bases). Germline V lookup: CDR1 MNHEY, CDR2 SVGAGI. The V end was cut by 4 bases, the J end by 3 bases, with 9 bases between. CDR3 length equals 13 residues. CDR3 nucleotides: TGTGCCAGCAGTTTCGACAGCTACACTGAAGCTTTCTTT. Amino acids: CASSFDSYTEAFF.

In its sample, this clone was seen once. V gene TRBV5-1 combines with J gene TRBJ1-3; no firm D call. The CDR3 length is 13 residues. V gave up 2 bases and J gave up 0 bases, with 3 bases separating them. The V gene's germline CDR1 is SGHRS and CDR2 YFSETQ. The CDR3 DNA reads TGCGCCAGCAGCTTCAACTCTGGAAACACCATATATTTT. It is translated as CASSFNSGNTIYF.

The gene calls are TRBV14 and TRBJ1-3; no reliable D call. V shed 4 bases and J shed 2 bases, with 6 bases lying between them. The CDR3 contains 13 residues. Looked up from germline, CDR1 is SGHDN and CDR2 is FVKESK. CDR3 residues: CASSRIAGNTIYF. CDR3 nucleotides: TGTGCCAGCAGCCGTATCGCTGGAAACACCATATATTTT.

The chain has TRBV6-6 and TRBJ1-2; D unclear. Trimming removed 5 bases from V and 3 bases from J, with 16 bases in between. The germline V gene has CDR1 MNHNY and CDR2 SVGAGI (reference sequence). This CDR3 contains 15 residues. In nucleotides, the CDR3 is TGTGCCAGCAGTACCACAAGAGAGGTGGACTATGGCTACACCTTC. Translation: CASSTTREVDYGYTF.

The gene calls are TRBV28 and TRBJ1-5, with TRBD1 identical over 7 bases. V lost 5 bases, J lost 4 bases, and 5 bases stayed unmatched. This CDR3 is built from 14 residues. From germline, CDR1 is MDHEN and CDR2 SYDVKM. The CDR3 DNA sequence: TGTGCCAGCAGTCTCGGGACAGCTAATCAGCCCCAGCATTTT. Protein product: CASSLGTANQPQHF.

The chain links TRBV7-9 to TRBJ2-5; no clear D. This CDR3 contains 15 residues. Trimming took off 0 bases at V and 4 bases at J, with 12 bases between the two ends. Germline V gives CDR1 SEHNR, CDR2 FQNEAQ (reference sequence). CDR3 coding DNA: TGTGCCAGCAGCTTAGCGCTACTGGGTCGAGAGACCCAGTACTTC. This sequence encodes CASSLALLGRETQYF.

The J gene is TRBJ2-7, the V gene TRBV14; tentatively, D is TRBD2 (5 bases). CDR1 SGHDN and CDR2 FVKESK come from the germline V gene. This CDR3 spans 13 amino acids. V was clipped by 4 bases and J by 2 bases, with 9 bases between them. The CDR3 DNA is TGTGCCAGCAGCCTCCGGGGTGCCTACGAGCAGTACGTC. The encoded protein is CASSLRGAYEQYV.

The CDR3 spells CASSVRDRPYGYTF. Here the CDR3 DNA reads TGTGCCAGCAGTGTGCGGGACAGGCCCTATGGCTACACCTTC. J is TRBJ1-2 and V is TRBV6-1; 8 positions match TRBD1. The CDR3 is 14 amino acids. CDR1 and CDR2 from the germline V gene are MNHNS and SASEGT. J was trimmed by 4 bases and V by 4 bases; bases with no gene match: 5.

The rearrangement joins TRBV18 to TRBJ2-3; the match to TRBD2 covers 10 bases. V lost 3 bases and J lost 6; bases outside the gene matches: 0. The germline V gene has CDR1 KGHSH and CDR2 LQKENI. This CDR3 spans 13 amino acids. The CDR3 loop reads CASSPGLADTQYF. The CDR3 nucleotides read TGTGCCAGCTCACCGGGACTAGCGGATACGCAGTATTTT.

This chain uses TRBV7-9 with TRBJ1-1, with TRBD1 as a possible D gene (5 bases). V shed 5 bases and J shed 8 bases, with 18 bases lying between them. CDR3 length equals 14 residues. Germline values: CDR1 SEHNR, CDR2 FQNEAQ (reference sequence). CDR3 nucleotides: TGTGCCAGCAGCCCCCAGAACTTGGGGACGGAAGCTTTCTTT. The encoded protein is CASSPQNLGTEAFF.

This clone was seen a few times. V is TRBV5-1 and J is TRBJ1-4; D is ambiguous. V lost 0 bases, J lost 7 bases, and 4 bases lay in between. Germline assignment: CDR1 SGHRS and CDR2 YFSETQ. The CDR3 loop spans 12 amino acids. CDR3 coding DNA: TGCGCCAGCAGCTTGGTTGGTGAAAAACTGTTTTTT. It specifies CASSLVGEKLFF. The full variable domain, completed using reference TRBV5-1 and TRBJ1-4, is KAGVTQTPRYLIKTRGQQVTLSCSPISGHRSVSWYQQTPGQGLQFLFEYFSETQRNKGNFPGRFSGRQFSNSRSEMNVSTLELGDSALYLCASSLVGEKLFFGSGTQLSVL.

The chain has TRBV6-6 and TRBJ1-1, with a weak D call TRBD1 (5 bases). CDR3 length: 14 amino acids. Germline CDR1 and CDR2: MNHNY and SVGAGI (reference sequence). V was trimmed by 0 bases and J by 5 bases, leaving 10 bases between them. The CDR3 loop is CASSYSRVRTEAFF. CDR3 DNA: TGTGCCAGCAGTTACTCCAGGGTGAGGACTGAAGCTTTCTTT.

This chain links TRBV7-6 with TRBJ1-3; D not resolved. Germline CDR1 and CDR2: SGHVS and FNYEAQ. Between the trimmed V and J ends, which lost 1 base and 8 bases, there was a span of 6 bases. The CDR3 has 12 amino acids. Here the CDR3 reads CASSLVGDTIYF. Written as DNA, the CDR3 is TGTGCCAGCAGCTTAGTTGGGGACACCATATATTTT.

The chain is built from TRBV7-9 and TRBJ2-5; D is uncertain. The J call may not be correct, given that the DNA end is closer to TRBJ2-7. In germline, CDR1 is SEHNR, CDR2 FQNEAQ (reference sequence). This CDR3 has 16 residues. CDR3 sequence reads: CASSPERLTISYEQYF. In nucleotides, the CDR3 is TGTGCCAGCAGCCCAGAACGTCTTACCATATCCTACGAGCAGTACTTC.